This TCR beta chain was captured in a study of T cells after posttransplantation cyclophosphamide. Of note for this clone: Antigen specificity is unknown.

The protocol was immunoSEQ multiplex PCR, while the TCRdb copy is restricted to in-frame clones and leaves out a portion. Here the sample spans approximately 16,000 clones, approximately 81% being singletons. Trimming removed 2 bases at V and 8 bases at J, with 10 bases between. The CDR3 sequence is 13 residues long. Germline-derived CDR1 and CDR2 are MRHNA and SNTAGT. Study-level points and caveats: TRB overlap between skin or GI tissue T cells and blood was limited. Recipient CMV seropositivity and CMV reactivation strongly tracked TRB clonality. Donor CD8+ memory clones often dominated recipient blood repertoires at later times.

Methotrexate plus calcineurin inhibitor accompanied controls' myeloablative marrow transplants; sampling was 1 year later. The source was PBMCs, collected roughly 57 weeks after allogeneic stem cell transplant with calcineurin inhibitor and methotrexate. This chain connects TRBV6-4 to TRBJ2-1; D is ambiguous. This clonotype was obtained from a young adult male patient who received an allogeneic stem cell transplant from a related donor, was CMV-positive, and had no GVHD. Some T cells may trace back to the graft donor. The CDR3 is CASSDTSTDEQFF. CDR3 in DNA: TGTGCCAGCAGTGACACGTCCACGGATGAGCAGTTCTTC.